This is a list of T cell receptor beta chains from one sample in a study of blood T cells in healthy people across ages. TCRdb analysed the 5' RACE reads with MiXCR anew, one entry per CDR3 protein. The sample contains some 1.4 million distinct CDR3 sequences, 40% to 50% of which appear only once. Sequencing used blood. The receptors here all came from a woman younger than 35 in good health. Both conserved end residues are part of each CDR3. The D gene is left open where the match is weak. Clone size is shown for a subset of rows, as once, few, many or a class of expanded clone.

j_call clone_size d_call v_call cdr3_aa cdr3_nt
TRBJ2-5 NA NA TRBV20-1 CSAPGGRGIFSETQYF TGCAGTGCCCCCGGCGGAAGGGGCATCTTTTCGGAGACCCAGTACTTC
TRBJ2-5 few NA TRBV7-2 CASSSPPLSETQYF TGTGCCAGCAGCTCACCCCCCTTGAGTGAGACCCAGTACTTC
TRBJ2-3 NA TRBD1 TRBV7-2 CASSSILGQGRALGTDTQYF TGTGCCAGCAGCTCGATTTTGGGACAGGGTAGGGCTCTTGGCACAGATACGCAGTATTTT
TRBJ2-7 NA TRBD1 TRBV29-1 CSGRTGYEQYF TGCAGCGGTAGGACAGGCTACGAGCAGTACTTC
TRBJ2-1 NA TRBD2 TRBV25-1 CASSVPSGSSQFF TGTGCCAGCAGTGTTCCTAGCGGGAGTAGTCAGTTCTTC
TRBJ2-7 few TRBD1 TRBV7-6 CASSLETGQKSFYEQYF TGTGCCAGCAGCTTAGAAACGGGACAGAAATCCTTCTACGAGCAGTACTTC
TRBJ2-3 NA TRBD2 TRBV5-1 CASSWGLAGAVNTQYF TGCGCCAGCAGCTGGGGACTAGCGGGAGCGGTAAATACGCAGTATTTT
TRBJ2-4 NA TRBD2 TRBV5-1 CARVAGSEAKNIQYF TGCGCCAGGGTAGCGGGCTCTGAGGCCAAAAACATTCAGTACTTC
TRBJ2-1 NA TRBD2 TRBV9 CASSVGSGGAYNEQFF TGTGCCAGCAGCGTAGGGAGCGGGGGGGCCTACAATGAGCAGTTCTTC
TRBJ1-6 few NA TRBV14 CASSQDWLGGTRRSPLHF TGTGCCAGCAGCCAAGATTGGTTAGGAGGGACAAGGAGATCACCCCTCCACTTT
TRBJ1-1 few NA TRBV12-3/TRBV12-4 CASSSRLDTEAFF TGTGCCAGCAGTTCCCGACTTGACACTGAAGCTTTCTTT
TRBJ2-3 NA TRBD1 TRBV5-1 CASSLEGGEDTQYF TGCGCCAGCAGCTTGGAAGGGGGCGAAGATACGCAGTATTTT
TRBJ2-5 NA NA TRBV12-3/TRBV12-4 CASSSDRARRGAQYF TGTGCCAGCAGTTCGGACAGGGCCCGCCGGGGGGCCCAGTACTTC
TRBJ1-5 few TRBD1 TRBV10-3 CAISESTGGNQPQHF TGTGCCATCAGTGAGTCCACAGGGGGGAATCAGCCCCAGCATTTT
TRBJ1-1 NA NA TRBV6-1 CAISELLGDTEAFF TGTGCCATCAGTGAACTGTTAGGAGATACTGAAGCTTTCTTT
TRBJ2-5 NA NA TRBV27 CASSPDIYQETQYF TGTGCCAGCAGTCCAGACATATACCAAGAGACCCAGTACTTC
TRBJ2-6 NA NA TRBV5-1 CASSMIQVAGANVLTF TGCGCCAGCAGCATGATCCAGGTTGCTGGGGCCAACGTCCTGACTTTC
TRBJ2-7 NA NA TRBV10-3 CAISAARQYEQYF TGTGCCATCAGTGCAGCTAGACAGTACGAGCAGTACTTC
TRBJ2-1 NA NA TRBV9 CASSVGLEYEQFF TGTGCCAGCAGCGTAGGGCTAGAGTACGAGCAGTTCTTC
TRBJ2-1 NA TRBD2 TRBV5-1 CASSGSGGEQFF TGCGCCAGCAGCGGGTCGGGAGGTGAGCAGTTCTTC
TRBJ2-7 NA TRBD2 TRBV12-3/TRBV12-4 CASSGGGSGSSYEQYF TGTGCCAGCAGTGGGGGTGGGAGCGGGAGCTCCTACGAGCAGTACTTC
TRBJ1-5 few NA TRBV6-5 CASSYSANQPQHF TGTGCCAGCAGTTACTCTGCGAATCAGCCCCAGCATTTT
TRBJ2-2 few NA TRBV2 CASSADRYTGELFF TGTGCCAGCAGTGCGGACCGATACACCGGGGAGCTGTTTTTT
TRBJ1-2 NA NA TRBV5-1 CASSKVTQAGGYTF TGCGCCAGCAGCAAAGTGACCCAAGCGGGGGGCTACACCTTC
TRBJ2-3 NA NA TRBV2 CASSVGLARNTDTQYF TGTGCCAGCAGTGTAGGGCTAGCGAGAAACACAGATACGCAGTATTTT
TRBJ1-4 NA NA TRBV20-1 CSARKGGSSEKLFF TGCAGTGCGCGAAAGGGGGGTTCTAGTGAAAAACTGTTTTTT
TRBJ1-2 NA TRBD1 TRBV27 CASSLSPQGVYGYTF TGTGCCAGCAGTTTATCCCCACAGGGGGTCTATGGCTACACCTTC
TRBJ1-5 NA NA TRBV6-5 CASSLGPKSNQPQHF TGTGCCAGCAGCTTGGGACCGAAAAGCAATCAGCCCCAGCATTTT
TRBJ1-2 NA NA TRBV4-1 CASSLRPRDGYTF TGCGCCAGCAGCCTACGACCGAGGGATGGCTACACCTTC
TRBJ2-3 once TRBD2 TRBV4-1 CASSQTGLAADTQYF TGCGCCAGCAGCCAAACGGGACTAGCCGCAGATACGCAGTATTTT
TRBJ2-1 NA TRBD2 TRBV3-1 CASSQPGTSGYNEQFF TGTGCCAGCAGCCAACCCGGGACTAGCGGGTACAATGAGCAGTTCTTC
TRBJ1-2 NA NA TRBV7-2 CASSLPGEGKNGYTF TGTGCCAGCAGCTTACCCGGGGAAGGGAAAAATGGCTACACCTTC
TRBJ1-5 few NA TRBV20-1 CSALEFRGRNQPQHF TGCAGTGCCTTGGAGTTCCGGGGAAGGAATCAGCCCCAGCATTTT
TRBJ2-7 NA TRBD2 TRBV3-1 CASKGTSGREGPYEQYF TGTGCCAGCAAGGGGACTAGCGGGAGAGAGGGGCCCTACGAGCAGTACTTC
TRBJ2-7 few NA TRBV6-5 CASSYGSGYYNEQYF TGTGCCAGCAGTTACGGTTCCGGCTACTACAATGAGCAGTACTTC
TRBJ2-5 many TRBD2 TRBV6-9 CASRPGGVAGGAIYQETQYF TGTGCCAGCAGGCCCGGAGGCGTAGCGGGGGGGGCGATTTACCAAGAGACCCAGTACTTC
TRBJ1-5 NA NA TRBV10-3 CAISAGTGNQPQHF TGTGCCATCAGTGCCGGGACGGGCAATCAGCCCCAGCATTTT